This is a list of T cell receptor beta chains from one sample in a study of T cell responses to AZD1222 COVID-19 vaccine. Method: immunoSEQ multiplex PCR; TCRdb's copy keeps in-frame clones and lacks some. The sample has 140,000 to 150,000 clones, approximately 89% seen once; the top ten hold under 2%. This material consisted of peripheral blood, taken 28 days after the second AZD1222 dose. These receptors were obtained from an adult who received the AZD1222 COVID-19 vaccine. The CDR3 runs from the conserved cysteine through the conserved F or W. A D gene is named only where the DNA matches it firmly. Only part of the rows carry a size: once, few, many, or a class if the clone is expanded.

j_call	d_call	clone_size	v_call	cdr3_nt	cdr3_aa
TRBJ1-3	NA	NA	TRBV7-2	TGTGCCAGCAGCCTAGAAGGGACGAGCGGAAACACCATATATTTT	CASSLEGTSGNTIYF
TRBJ2-1	NA	NA	TRBV12-5	TGTGCTAGTGGTCCCCGGGACTCCTACAATGAGCAGTTCTTC	CASGPRDSYNEQFF
TRBJ1-2	NA	NA	TRBV6-4	TGTGCCAGTCACGACAGAGACTCAGACTATGGCTACACCTTC	CASHDRDSDYGYTF
TRBJ1-5	TRBD1	few	TRBV6-2/TRBV6-3	TGTGCCAGCAGTTTCGACAGGGACCCCACTACCCAGCATTTT	CASSFDRDPTTQHF
TRBJ2-1	TRBD2	NA	TRBV7-3	TGTGCCAGCAGCTTACTCGGGACTAGCGGGATTAGCTCCTACAATGAGCAGTTCTTC	CASSLLGTSGISSYNEQFF
TRBJ1-2	TRBD1	once	TRBV29-1	TGCAGCGTCAACGACAGGGGTGGTGGCTACACCTTC	CSVNDRGGGYTF
TRBJ2-1	NA	NA	TRBV4-1	TGCGCCAGCAGCCCTCAGACCTACAATGAGCAGTTCTTC	CASSPQTYNEQFF
TRBJ2-3	TRBD1	NA	TRBV28	TGTGCCAGCAGTCTAATCGACAGGGAGCACCCTTATACGCAGTATTTT	CASSLIDREHPYTQYF
TRBJ1-6	NA	few	TRBV30	TGTGCCTGGAGTGCAGGGACGAATAATTCACCCCTCCACTTT	CAWSAGTNNSPLHF
TRBJ1-5	NA	NA	TRBV19	TGTGCCAGTAGTATGGGACACATACTCAATCAGCCCCAGCATTTT	CASSMGHILNQPQHF
TRBJ2-1	NA	NA	TRBV7-9	TGTGCCAGCTCCTCGATCTCCTACAATGAGCAGTTCTTC	CASSSISYNEQFF
TRBJ1-1	TRBD1	NA	TRBV18	TGTGCCAGCTCACCAGAGGCAGGGGGCCCTGAAGCTTTCTTT	CASSPEAGGPEAFF
TRBJ1-6	NA	NA	TRBV28	TGTGCCAGCAGTTTGACCGGTTTGGGGTCACCCCTCCACTTT	CASSLTGLGSPLHF
TRBJ1-3	NA	few	TRBV6-5	TGTGCCAGCAGTTACGGAGGGGGCTCTGGAAACACCATATATTTT	CASSYGGGSGNTIYF
TRBJ2-7	NA	few	TRBV29-1	TGCAGCGTTGGGGGTCAGGGCAGCTACGAGCAGTACTTC	CSVGGQGSYEQYF
TRBJ1-3	TRBD1	NA	TRBV9	TGTGCCACCTCCCAGGGGGCGCCAGGAAACACCATATATTTT	CATSQGAPGNTIYF
TRBJ1-2	TRBD1	NA	TRBV7-9	TGTGCCAGCAGCTTAGGGCAGGGGGGGAACTATGGCTACACCTTC	CASSLGQGGNYGYTF
TRBJ2-7	TRBD1	NA	TRBV6-1	TGTGCCAGCAGTGATTTTAAGGGGACAGGGGGCGAGGAGCAGTACTTC	CASSDFKGTGGEEQYF
TRBJ2-1	TRBD1	once	TRBV7-3	TGTGCCAGCAGCTTATCCCCCGGACAGGTTCCTTTCAATGAGCAGTTCTTC	CASSLSPGQVPFNEQFF
TRBJ2-1	TRBD2	few	TRBV28	TGTGCCAGCAGTCGGGCGGGAGTCCTCTACAATGAGCAGTTCTTC	CASSRAGVLYNEQFF
TRBJ2-7	NA	NA	TRBV5-1	TGCGCCAGCAGCTTGGGGTGGGGGCAGGAGTACGAGCAGTACTTC	CASSLGWGQEYEQYF
TRBJ2-2	NA	NA	TRBV4-3	TGCGCCAGCAGCCAATCACCAGGGGGGACCGGGGAGCTGTTTTTT	CASSQSPGGTGELFF
TRBJ1-1	TRBD1	NA	TRBV10-2	TGCGCCAGCTCTCAGGGGGTGGGTACTGAAGCTTTCTTT	CASSQGVGTEAFF
TRBJ2-7	NA	NA	TRBV4-1	TGCGCCAGCAGCCAAGATCCCGGACAGAAATTAATGGACGAGCAGTACTTC	CASSQDPGQKLMDEQYF
TRBJ1-4	TRBD1	NA	TRBV5-4	TGTGCCAGCAGCTTGGGAGGGGGCACTAATGAAAAACTGTTTTTT	CASSLGGGTNEKLFF
TRBJ2-5	NA	once	TRBV3-1/TRBV3-2	TGTGCCAGCAGCCAAGTGATGGTAGGCCAAGAGACCCAGTACTTC	CASSQVMVGQETQYF
TRBJ2-1	NA	NA	TRBV30	TGTGCCTGGAGTGGACCGGGGAATGAGCAGTTCTTC	CAWSGPGNEQFF
TRBJ2-7	NA	once	TRBV29-1	TGCAGCGTTGAAGGGGGCGCGGCAGGGGGGACCTACGAGCAGTACTTC	CSVEGGAAGGTYEQYF
TRBJ1-3	NA	NA	TRBV28	TGTGCCAGCAGGACGGGGGGGACTGCTGGAAACACCATATATTTT	CASRTGGTAGNTIYF
TRBJ1-5	NA	NA	TRBV16	TGTGCCAGCAGCCTAACCGCCTATAGCAATCAGCCCCAGCATTTT	CASSLTAYSNQPQHF
TRBJ2-1	NA	NA	TRBV4-3	TGCGCCAGCAGCCAGGATAGCGATGATGAGCAGTTCTTC	CASSQDSDDEQFF
TRBJ2-1	TRBD2	NA	TRBV10-1	TGCGCCAGCAGTGATACTAGCGGGATTAGTTTCAGTGAGCAGTTCTTC	CASSDTSGISFSEQFF
TRBJ1-3	NA	NA	TRBV30	TGTGCCTGGAGTGTCGGACAGATAGGAAACACCATATATTTT	CAWSVGQIGNTIYF
TRBJ2-7	TRBD2	NA	TRBV11-2	TGTGCCAGCAGCCAAGGACTAGCGGGAGGGTACCACGAGCAGTACTTC	CASSQGLAGGYHEQYF
TRBJ2-5	NA	NA	TRBV9	TGTGCCAGCAGCGCGGGAGACAGCCAAGAGACCCAGTACTTC	CASSAGDSQETQYF
TRBJ1-6	NA	NA	TRBV19	TGTGCCAGTAGTATAGGGCTGGGGTCGGCGCCCCTCCACTTT	CASSIGLGSAPLHF
TRBJ2-2	TRBD1	NA	TRBV18	TGTGCCAGCTCACCTCGAAAAAAAACAGGGGGCGCAACCGGGGAGCTGTTTTTT	CASSPRKKTGGATGELFF
TRBJ1-5	TRBD1	NA	TRBV6-2/TRBV6-3	TGTGCCAGCAGTCACACAGGGGCAGCCCAGCCCCAGCATTTT	CASSHTGAAQPQHF
TRBJ2-1	TRBD2	NA	TRBV4-1	TGCGCCAGCAGCCAAGGCCCACTGGCGGGAGGGCCCTACAATGAGCAGTTCTTC	CASSQGPLAGGPYNEQFF
TRBJ2-3	NA	NA	TRBV28	TGTGCCAGCAGTTCGTTTCGACAGCCCCGAGAGGGCACAGATACGCAGTATTTT	CASSSFRQPREGTDTQYF
TRBJ1-3	NA	few	TRBV18	TGTGCCAGCTCACTCGAGGAGTCACATCCAAACACCATATATTTT	CASSLEESHPNTIYF
TRBJ2-2	NA	NA	TRBV2	TGTGCCAGCAGTGAGGGTCACGGCGGGGAGCTGTTTTTT	CASSEGHGGELFF
TRBJ1-6	NA	NA	TRBV28	TGTGCCAGCAGTTTTAAGACCAGGTGGTCTTTCGGGAATTCACCCCTCCACTTT	CASSFKTRWSFGNSPLHF
TRBJ1-2	TRBD1	NA	TRBV7-9	TGTGCCAGCAGCTTAGGTGGGACAGAAGATGGCTACACCTTC	CASSLGGTEDGYTF
TRBJ2-3	NA	NA	TRBV7-2	TGTGCCAGCAGCTTATGGGGGGCAGATACGCAGTATTTT	CASSLWGADTQYF
TRBJ1-5	NA	NA	TRBV4-1	TGCGCCAGCAGCCAAGGGGACTACGGTGATCAGCCCCAGCATTTT	CASSQGDYGDQPQHF
TRBJ2-7	NA	NA	TRBV14	TGTGCCAGCAGCCAAGAGGGGCCGACAGGAGGGTACGAGCAGTACTTC	CASSQEGPTGGYEQYF